This is a list of T cell receptor beta chains from one sample in a study of Graves' ophthalmopathy and Graves' hyperthyroidism. Using its own MiXCR run on the multiplex PCR reads, TCRdb lists one record per CDR3 protein. The repertoire consists of almost 750,000 distinct CDR3 sequences, with roughly 41% occurring once and the leading ten covering roughly 45%. Sequencing used peripheral blood. These receptors were taken from an adult man with Graves' ophthalmopathy. Both conserved end residues are part of each CDR3. A D gene is named only where the DNA matches it firmly. A row's size may be missing; if present it is once, few, many or a size class.

clone size	V gene	D gene	J gene	CDR3 DNA	CDR3 protein
NA	TRBV20-1	NA	TRBJ1-5	TGCAGTGCTCCTGACACCAGCAATCTGCCCCAGCATTTT	CSAPDTSNLPQHF
NA	TRBV7-9	TRBD2	TRBJ2-5	TGTGCCAGCAGCTCCCTGACTAGCGGGACTGAGACCCAGTACTTC	CASSSLTSGTETQYF
many	TRBV29-1	TRBD2	TRBJ2-7	TGCAGCGTAGAGACTAGCGGGAGTCGCGACGAGCAGTACTTC	CSVETSGSRDEQYF
many	TRBV9	TRBD1	TRBJ1-6	TGTGCCAGCAGCGTCGGACAGGATAATTCACCCCTCCACTTT	CASSVGQDNSPLHF
many	TRBV10-2	NA	TRBJ2-5	TGCGCCAGCAGTGAGTCGCCGGGGCTGGAGACCCAGTACTTC	CASSESPGLETQYF
few	TRBV3-1	NA	TRBJ2-7	TGTGCCAGCAGCCAAGCCGACAGGATGGAGCAGTACTTC	CASSQADRMEQYF
many	TRBV20-1	NA	TRBJ1-1	TGCAGTGCTAAACCAAACGGTGAAGCTGAAGCTTTCTTT	CSAKPNGEAEAFF
NA	TRBV7-2	NA	TRBJ2-5	TGTGCCACCTCGGACGGGGGCCAAGAGACCCAGTACTTC	CATSDGGQETQYF
many	TRBV7-9	TRBD1	TRBJ1-6	TGTGCCAGCAGTCCGGACAGGGGGCTTGTGAATTCACCCCTCCACTTT	CASSPDRGLVNSPLHF
many	TRBV12-3/TRBV12-4	NA	TRBJ2-5	TGTGCCAGCAGTCTCCTGGAGGGAGAGACCCAGTACTTC	CASSLLEGETQYF
NA	TRBV10-3	NA	TRBJ2-7	TGTGCCATCAGCACTTCCGGGACCCCCGGCGCGAACGAGCAGTACTTC	CAISTSGTPGANEQYF
once	TRBV7-9	NA	TRBJ2-2	TGTGCCAGCAGCTTAGGTTACACCGGGGAGCTGGTTTTT	CASSLGYTGELVF
NA	TRBV9	TRBD1	TRBJ1-6	TGTGCCAGCAGTACCCGGGACAGGGGGCCCAATTCACCCCTCCACTTT	CASSTRDRGPNSPLHF
NA	TRBV29-1	TRBD1	TRBJ1-2	TGCAGTGTCAAAACAGGGGCGAACTATGGCTACACCTTC	CSVKTGANYGYTF
NA	TRBV9	NA	TRBJ1-2	TGTGCCAGCAGCGTAGGCGCCAGGTGGTGCACCTTC	CASSVGARWCTF
NA	TRBV2	NA	TRBJ2-7	TGTGCCAGCAGTTTTGGATTATTCTACGAGCAGTACTTC	CASSFGLFYEQYF
many	TRBV29-1	TRBD1	TRBJ2-6	TGCAGCGTTGAAGCGTCCCCCGGGACAGATCAGGACGTCCTGACTTTC	CSVEASPGTDQDVLTF
many	TRBV9	TRBD2	TRBJ2-5	TGTGCCAGCAGCGCCGAGACTAGCAGAGAGACCCAGTACTTC	CASSAETSRETQYF
many	TRBV7-3	NA	TRBJ1-6	TGTGCCAGCAGCCGGGACGGGGCCAATTCACCCCTCCACTTT	CASSRDGANSPLHF
many	TRBV29-1	TRBD1	TRBJ2-7	TGCAGCGCTGAAAATCCGGGACAGTCCTACGAGCAGTACTTC	CSAENPGQSYEQYF
NA	TRBV2	NA	TRBJ1-2	TGTGCCAGCAGTGTTTCCAGGACAAGCTATGGCTACACCTTC	CASSVSRTSYGYTF
few	TRBV7-9	NA	TRBJ1-4	TGTGCCAGCAGCGTCTGGGACACCTATAATGAAAAACTGTTTTTT	CASSVWDTYNEKLFF
few	TRBV7-3	NA	TRBJ2-2	TGTGCCAGCACCAAGGGCGGGGAGGCCGGGGAGCTGTTTTTT	CASTKGGEAGELFF
few	TRBV5-4	NA	TRBJ2-5	TGTGCCAGCAGCCCGTCCGGGGGAATGGGTCAAGAGACCCAGTACTTC	CASSPSGGMGQETQYF
NA	TRBV10-2	TRBD1	TRBJ1-1	TGCGCCAGCAGTGACCAAAACAGGGGTACGAACACTGAGGCTTTCTTT	CASSDQNRGTNTEAFF
few	TRBV6-1	NA	TRBJ2-7	TGTGCCAGCAGTGAAGGGGGTTTCTACGAGCAGTACTTC	CASSEGGFYEQYF
many	TRBV7-8	NA	TRBJ1-2	TGTGCCAGCAGCGGGGGGCCTAACTCTAACTATGGCTACACCTTC	CASSGGPNSNYGYTF
NA	TRBV2	NA	TRBJ1-1	TGTGCCAGCACCGAACTGGCCGGCACTGAAGCTTTCTTT	CASTELAGTEAFF
many	TRBV10-3	NA	TRBJ2-5	TGTGCCATCAGTGAGTCCTTGGGCAAAGAGACCCAGTACTTC	CAISESLGKETQYF
NA	TRBV20-1	NA	TRBJ1-5	TGCAGTGCCCAAGGGGACGGAAGGCAGCCCCAGCATTTT	CSAQGDGRQPQHF
many	TRBV24-1	TRBD1	TRBJ1-1	TGTGCCACCAGTGATGTGCGGACAGGGGGTGAAGCTTTCTTT	CATSDVRTGGEAFF
NA	TRBV20-1	NA	TRBJ1-3	TGCAGTGCCCTAGACCGGGACCATGGAAACACCATATATTTT	CSALDRDHGNTIYF
once	TRBV20-1	NA	TRBJ2-5	TGCAGTGCTAGGCACCGGGGGAAGACCCAGTACTTC	CSARHRGKTQYF
many	TRBV7-2	TRBD2	TRBJ2-5	TGTGCCAGCAGCCCTTGGACTAGCGGGGGGGCAATGGAGACCCAGTACTTC	CASSPWTSGGAMETQYF
many	TRBV11-2	NA	TRBJ2-7	TGTGCCAGCAGCTTACCGGGATACCTGTACGAGCAGTACTTC	CASSLPGYLYEQYF
many	TRBV20-1	NA	TRBJ1-1	TGCAGTGCTCCTAGAGGCGACACTGAAGCTTTCTTT	CSAPRGDTEAFF
many	TRBV19	NA	TRBJ2-7	TGTGCCAGTACCCCCAGGGGGGGCTTGGGCGAGCAGTACTTC	CASTPRGGLGEQYF
many	TRBV29-1	NA	TRBJ2-2	TGCAGCGTTGAGTCTCAGGGCGACACCGGGGAGCTGTTTTTT	CSVESQGDTGELFF
NA	TRBV4-3	NA	TRBJ2-5	TGCGCCAGCAGCCAAGATGACTGGGACTTCACCCAAGAGACCCAGTACTTC	CASSQDDWDFTQETQYF
few	TRBV9	TRBD2	TRBJ2-2	TGTGCCAGCAGCGCCCAACTAGCGGGGGTGTTGGGGGAGCTGTTTTTT	CASSAQLAGVLGELFF
NA	TRBV10-3	NA	TRBJ1-6	TGTGCCATCAGCCTAGACAGCAATTCACCCCTCCACTTT	CAISLDSNSPLHF
few	TRBV6-5	NA	TRBJ1-1	TGTGCCAGCAGTTATTACGATGGGACTGAAGCTTTCTTT	CASSYYDGTEAFF
few	TRBV4-2	NA	TRBJ2-5	TGTGCCAGCAGCCAAGATGACCCGGGGGCCCAGTACTTC	CASSQDDPGAQYF
NA	TRBV7-9	NA	TRBJ1-2	TGTGCCAGCAGCTTGTATCACACCTACTATGGCTACACCTTC	CASSLYHTYYGYTF
NA	TRBV7-2	NA	TRBJ2-7	TGCGCCAGCAGCCAAGAATCAGCGGCGGGGATGGCCTACGAGCAGTACTTC	CASSQESAAGMAYEQYF
NA	TRBV25-1	NA	TRBJ1-4	TGTGCCAGCCGCGACATGAGGAATGAAAAACTGTTTTTT	CASRDMRNEKLFF
many	TRBV29-1	NA	TRBJ2-2	TGCAGCGGGAAGGGCTGGGGGAGCACCGGGGAGCTGTTTTTT	CSGKGWGSTGELFF
NA	TRBV7-9	NA	TRBJ1-3	TGTGCCAGCAGCTTGGTGGGGAAAGGCTCTGGAAACACCATATATTTT	CASSLVGKGSGNTIYF
NA	TRBV6-5	TRBD1	TRBJ1-6	TGTGCCAGCAGTGTAGAGACAGGGGGCGCAGGTTCACCCCTCCACTTT	CASSVETGGAGSPLHF
NA	TRBV19	NA	TRBJ1-1	TGTGCCAGTAGTATTCTCTTAAGGGATGAAGCTTTCTTT	CASSILLRDEAFF
NA	TRBV5-1	NA	TRBJ1-2	TGCGCCAGCAGCCCTGTTGCGGGGTTTAACTATGGCTACACCTTC	CASSPVAGFNYGYTF